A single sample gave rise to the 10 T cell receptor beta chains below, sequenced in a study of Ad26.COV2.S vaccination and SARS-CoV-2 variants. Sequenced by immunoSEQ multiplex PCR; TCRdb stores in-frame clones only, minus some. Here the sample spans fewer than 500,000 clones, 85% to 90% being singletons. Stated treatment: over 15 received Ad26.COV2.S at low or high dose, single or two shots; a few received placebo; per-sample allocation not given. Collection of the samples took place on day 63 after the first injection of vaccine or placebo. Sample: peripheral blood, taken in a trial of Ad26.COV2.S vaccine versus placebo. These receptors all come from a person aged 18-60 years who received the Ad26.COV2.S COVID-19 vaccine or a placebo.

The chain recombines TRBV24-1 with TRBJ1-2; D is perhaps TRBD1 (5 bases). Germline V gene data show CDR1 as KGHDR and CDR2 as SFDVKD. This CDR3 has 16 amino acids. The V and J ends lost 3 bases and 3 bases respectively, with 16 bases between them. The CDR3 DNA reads TGTGCCACCAGTGATGTAGGGGCAGACTCACACTATGGCTACACCTTC. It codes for CATSDVGADSHYGYTF.

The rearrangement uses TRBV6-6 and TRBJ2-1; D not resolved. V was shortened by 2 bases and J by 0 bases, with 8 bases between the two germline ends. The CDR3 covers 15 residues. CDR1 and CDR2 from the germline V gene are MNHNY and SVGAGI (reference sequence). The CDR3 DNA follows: TGTGCCAGCAGTTACGCTTCGAGCTCCTACAATGAGCAGTTCTTC. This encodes CASSYASSSYNEQFF.

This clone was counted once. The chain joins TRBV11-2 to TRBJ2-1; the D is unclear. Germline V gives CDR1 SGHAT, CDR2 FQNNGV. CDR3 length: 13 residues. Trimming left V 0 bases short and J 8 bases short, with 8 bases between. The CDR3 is CASSLEVGDEQFF. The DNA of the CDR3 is TGTGCCAGCAGCTTAGAGGTTGGGGATGAGCAGTTCTTC.

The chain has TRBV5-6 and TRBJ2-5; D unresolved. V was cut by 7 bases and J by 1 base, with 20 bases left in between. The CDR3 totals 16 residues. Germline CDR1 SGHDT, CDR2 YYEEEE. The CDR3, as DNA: TGTGCCAGCTCTAGGGTCGCCGAGTTTCTCCAAGAGACCCAGTACTTC. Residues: CASSRVAEFLQETQYF.

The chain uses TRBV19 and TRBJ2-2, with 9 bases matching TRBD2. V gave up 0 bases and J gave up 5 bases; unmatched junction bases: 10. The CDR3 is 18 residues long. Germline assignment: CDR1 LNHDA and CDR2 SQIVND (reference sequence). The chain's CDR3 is CASSIDRARAGGTGELFF. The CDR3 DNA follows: TGTGCCAGTAGTATAGACAGGGCGCGAGCGGGGGGAACCGGGGAGCTGTTTTTT. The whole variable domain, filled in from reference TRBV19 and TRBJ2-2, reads DGGITQSPKYLFRKEGQNVTLSCEQNLNHDAMYWYRQDPGQGLRLIYYSQIVNDFQKGDIAEGYSVSREKKESFPLTVTSAQKNPTAFYLCASSIDRARAGGTGELFFGEGSRLTVL.

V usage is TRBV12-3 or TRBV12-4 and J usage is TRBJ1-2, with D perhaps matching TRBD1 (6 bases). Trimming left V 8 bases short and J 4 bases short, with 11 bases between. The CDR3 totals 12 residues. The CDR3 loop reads CASQRTVYGYTF. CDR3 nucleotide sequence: TGTGCCAGCCAGAGGACAGTCTATGGCTACACCTTC.

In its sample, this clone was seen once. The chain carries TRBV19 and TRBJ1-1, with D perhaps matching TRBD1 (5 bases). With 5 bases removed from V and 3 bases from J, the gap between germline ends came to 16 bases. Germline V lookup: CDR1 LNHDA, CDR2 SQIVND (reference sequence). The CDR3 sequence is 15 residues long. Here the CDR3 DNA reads TGTGCCAGTAGTGAGGGACCCCTTCTTTACACTGAAGCTTTCTTT. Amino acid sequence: CASSEGPLLYTEAFF.

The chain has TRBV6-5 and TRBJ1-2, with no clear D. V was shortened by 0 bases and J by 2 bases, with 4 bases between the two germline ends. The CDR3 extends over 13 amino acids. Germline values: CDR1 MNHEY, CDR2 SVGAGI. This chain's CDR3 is CASSYSTNYGYTF. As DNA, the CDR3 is TGTGCCAGCAGTTACTCGACCAACTATGGCTACACCTTC.

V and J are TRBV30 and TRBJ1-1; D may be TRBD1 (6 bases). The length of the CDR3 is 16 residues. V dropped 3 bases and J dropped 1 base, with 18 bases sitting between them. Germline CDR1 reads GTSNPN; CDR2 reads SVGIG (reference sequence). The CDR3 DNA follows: TGTGCCTGGAGCCAACAGGGTCTCGATAAGAACACTGAAGCTTTCTTT. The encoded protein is CAWSQQGLDKNTEAFF.

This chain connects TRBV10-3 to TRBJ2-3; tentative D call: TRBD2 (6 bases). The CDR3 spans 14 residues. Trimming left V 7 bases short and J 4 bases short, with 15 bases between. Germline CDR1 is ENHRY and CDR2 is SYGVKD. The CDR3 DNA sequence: TGTGCCATCAACTCCGGGACTGGGCCAGATACGCAGTATTTT. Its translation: CAINSGTGPDTQYF.